The next 13 T cell receptor beta chains were all read from a single sample in a study of blood T cell repertoires in COVID-19. Produced via immunoSEQ multiplex PCR; TCRdb's table is partial and in-frame only. The table lists 200,000 to 250,000 clones, 80% of them singletons. The sample taken for sequencing was PBMCs or T cells enriched from blood (not recorded which). Receptors were obtained from a woman aged 35 to 49 with acute COVID-19.

The chain joins TRBV18 to TRBJ1-4, with a tentative D call TRBD1 (6 bases). The CDR3 extends over 15 amino acids. The V end lost 3 bases, the J end lost 3 bases, and 11 bases lay between the germline ends. The V gene's germline CDR1 is KGHSH and CDR2 LQKENI. CDR3 in amino acids: CASSPSDRANEKLFF. DNA of the CDR3: TGTGCCAGCTCACCCTCGGACAGAGCTAATGAAAAACTGTTTTTT.

In the case of this clone: Other DNA sequences in this sample translate to the same CDR3. This sequence joins TRBV14 and TRBJ2-2, with 10 bases that match TRBD2. CDR3 size: 15 residues. The V gene end was trimmed by 5 bases and the J gene end by 4 bases; junction bases not matched to a gene: 4. CDR1 is SGHDN and CDR2 is FVKESK in the germline V gene. The CDR3 sequence: CASSSLAGVTGELFF. The DNA of the CDR3 is TGTGCCAGCAGCTCTCTAGCGGGAGTCACCGGGGAGCTGTTTTTT.

V gene TRBV9 combines with J gene TRBJ1-2, with unresolved D. Germline loops: CDR1 SGDLS, CDR2 YYNGEE. V shed 0 bases and J shed 4 bases, with 7 bases lying between them. The CDR3 totals 13 residues. DNA for the CDR3: TGTGCCAGCAGCGTAGCCGGCGGCTATGGCTACACCTTC. It codes for CASSVAGGYGYTF.

This clone has a single count. V usage is TRBV5-4 and J usage is TRBJ1-4; 9 bases map to TRBD1. J lost 8 bases, V lost 0 bases, and 2 bases had no gene match. The germline V gene encodes CDR1 SGHNT and CDR2 YYREEE (reference sequence). CDR3 length: 14 amino acids. Here the CDR3 DNA reads TGTGCCAGCAGCTTGGGGGACAGGGACGAAAAACTGTTTTTT. Translating gives CASSLGDRDEKLFF.

A few counts support this clone. The DNA for the CDR3 is TGTGCCAGCAGTTCCGACAGGGATGGAAACACCATATATTTT. Amino acid sequence: CASSSDRDGNTIYF. The chain combines TRBV6-2 or TRBV6-3 with TRBJ1-3; the match to TRBD1 covers 7 bases. Germline CDR1 and CDR2: MNHEY and SVGEGT. The ends lost 4 bases at V and 3 bases at J; junction bases unmatched: 3. The length of the CDR3 is 14 residues.

The chain uses TRBV19 and TRBJ2-1; D is perhaps TRBD1 (6 bases). The V gene's germline CDR1 is LNHDA and CDR2 SQIVND (reference sequence). The CDR3 spans 15 residues. Trimming shortened V by 7 bases and J by 5 bases, and 18 bases separated the two germline ends. In nucleotides, the CDR3 is TGTGCCAGTACCCCAAGCAGGGGTATTGACAATGAGCAGTTCTTC. This gives the protein CASTPSRGIDNEQFF.

The chain employs TRBV11-2 and TRBJ1-2, with a tentative D call TRBD1 (5 bases). The CDR3 length is 16 residues. Germline CDR1 reads SGHAT; CDR2 reads FQNNGV. Between the trimmed V and J ends, which lost 4 bases and 2 bases, there was a span of 17 bases. The CDR3 DNA reads TGTGCCAGCAGCTCCATCAGGTCCAGGGCGAACTATGGCTACACCTTC. Protein: CASSSIRSRANYGYTF.

This clone was observed a single time. This chain connects TRBV28 to TRBJ2-7, with D perhaps matching TRBD2 (5 bases). Germline CDR1 and CDR2: MDHEN and SYDVKM. The CDR3 runs 13 residues. With 5 bases removed from V and 4 bases from J, the gap between germline ends came to 12 bases. CDR3 sequence (DNA): TGTGCCAGCAGTCCGCATTCGGGGTACGAGCAGTACTTC. Amino acids: CASSPHSGYEQYF.

The chain combines TRBV25-1 with TRBJ2-6; 8 nucleotides line up with TRBD1. The CDR3 contains 16 residues. Germline V gene data show CDR1 as MGHDK and CDR2 as SYGVNS. The V segment lost 4 bases and the J segment 0 bases; nucleotides outside the gene matches: 2. CDR3 sequence reads: CASSATGASGANVLTF. For the CDR3, the DNA is TGTGCCAGCAGTGCGACAGGGGCCTCTGGGGCCAACGTCCTGACTTTC. The full variable domain, in which reference TRBV25-1 and TRBJ2-6 provide the parts outside the CDR3, is EADIYQTPRYLVIGTGKKITLECSQTMGHDKMYWYQQDPGMELHLIHYSYGVNSTEKGDLSSESTVSRIRTEHFPLTLESARPSHTSQYLCASSATGASGANVLTFGAGSRLTVL.

The chain combines TRBV3-1 (or the pseudogene TRBV3-2) with TRBJ2-3; maybe TRBD1 (6 bases). Germline values: CDR1 LGHDT, CDR2 YNNKEL (reference sequence). Deletions cut 0 bases from V and 2 bases from J, with 15 bases between. CDR3 size: 17 residues. CDR3 coding DNA: TGTGCCAGCAGCCAAGATGCTGTGAGGGGGACCACAGATACGCAGTATTTT. It specifies CASSQDAVRGTTDTQYF.

J is TRBJ2-2 and V is TRBV11-3, with 9 bases lining up with TRBD2. Per the germline V gene, CDR1 is SGHNT and CDR2 is YENEEA. The CDR3 is made up of 15 amino acids. With 4 bases clipped from V and 6 bases from J, the junction kept 6 bases outside the gene matches. CDR3 protein: CASSSGLAFPGELFF. In DNA, the CDR3 is TGTGCCAGCAGCTCCGGACTAGCGTTTCCCGGGGAGCTGTTTTTT.

The V and J genes are TRBV19 and TRBJ1-1; D call uncertain. This CDR3 has 13 amino acids. V was clipped by 4 bases and J by 3 bases, with 9 bases between them. The germline CDR1 and CDR2 sequences are LNHDA and SQIVND (reference sequence). The CDR3, as DNA: TGTGCCAGTAGTACGGCAGGCTACACTGAAGCTTTCTTT. Its translation is CASSTAGYTEAFF.

This chain uses TRBV5-1 with TRBJ1-6, with 8 bases that match TRBD1. The J segment lost 7 bases and the V segment lost 4 bases, leaving 10 bases of the junction unmatched. The CDR3 contains 16 residues. In germline, CDR1 is SGHRS, CDR2 YFSETQ. This CDR3 reads CASSIAGGARNSPLHF. CDR3 DNA sequence: TGCGCCAGCAGCATCGCAGGGGGCGCAAGGAATTCACCCCTCCACTTT.